This entry features one TCR beta chain sequence. TCRdb keeps only in-frame clones here, not all; method: immunoSEQ multiplex PCR. The sample lists nearly 60,000 clones, about 83% seen once, with roughly 4.8% in the top ten. Germline V gene lookup returns CDR1 ENHRY and CDR2 SYGVKD. Trimming removed 0 bases from V and 8 bases from J, with 17 bases in between. The CDR3 contains 16 residues. The data belong to a study of blood T cell repertoires in COVID-19. J is TRBJ1-3 and V is TRBV10-3; D unclear. This receptor was obtained from a man in his forties or fifties with active COVID-19. The specimen sequenced was peripheral blood. In DNA, the CDR3 is TGTGCCATCAGTGAGTCGAGTGGGAGGACCGGGGACACCATATATTTT. The encoded protein is CAISESSGRTGDTIYF.